These T cell receptor beta chains were read from a single sample in a study of beta chain features in type 1 diabetes. The table came from immunoSEQ multiplex PCR; TCRdb's copy has only in-frame clones and leaves some out. This table has 500,000 to 700,000 clones, about a sixth appearing once. Sequencing was carried out using naive CD4+ T cells from blood. These receptors were collected from a man aged 18 to 30 in good health. Both conserved end residues are part of each CDR3. The order of the fields is V gene, clone size, CDR3 protein. Clone size is not always given. Where it is, it says once, few, many or a class for expanded clones.

TRBV15,few,CATSRGGGAAYEQYF
TRBV5-4,few,CASSLRTGLETQYF
TRBV5-1,few,CASSSGLTSYNEQFF
TRBV5-4,.,CASSFGGGYQPQHF
TRBV7-2,.,CASSLTGGKLTYEQYF
TRBV5-1,.,CASGGGLNTEAFF
TRBV10-3,.,CAISDTGNTIYF
TRBV9,.,CASSVELGTYEQYF
TRBV7-3,.,CASSLSSGSSYNEQFF
TRBV5-1,.,CASSLDRVVGEAFF
TRBV7-9,.,CASTDTGNTEAFF
TRBV9,few,CASSVGSYQPQHF
TRBV1,.,CTSSQQGRRYGYTF
TRBV28,.,CASSTGDTSSYEQYF
TRBV6-5,.,CASRRLDSSYQPQHF
TRBV28,.,CASGWVIGGPSYEQYF